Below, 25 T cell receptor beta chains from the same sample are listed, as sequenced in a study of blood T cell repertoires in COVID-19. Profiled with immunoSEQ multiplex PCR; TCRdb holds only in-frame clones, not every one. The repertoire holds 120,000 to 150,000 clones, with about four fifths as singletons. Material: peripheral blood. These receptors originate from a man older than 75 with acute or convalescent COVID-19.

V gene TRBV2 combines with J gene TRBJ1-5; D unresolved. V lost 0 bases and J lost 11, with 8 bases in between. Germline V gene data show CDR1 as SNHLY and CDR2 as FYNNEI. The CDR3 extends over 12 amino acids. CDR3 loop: CASSEARLAQHF. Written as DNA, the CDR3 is TGTGCCAGCAGTGAAGCTCGATTAGCCCAGCATTTT.

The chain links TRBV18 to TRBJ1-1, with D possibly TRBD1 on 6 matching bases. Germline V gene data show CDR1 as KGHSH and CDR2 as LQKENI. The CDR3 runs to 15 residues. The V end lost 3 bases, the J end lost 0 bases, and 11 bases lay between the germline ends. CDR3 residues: CASSPPTGMNTEAFF. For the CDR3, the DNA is TGTGCCAGCTCACCCCCGACAGGAATGAACACTGAAGCTTTCTTT. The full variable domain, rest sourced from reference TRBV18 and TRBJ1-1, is NAGVMQNPRHLVRRRGQEARLRCSPMKGHSHVYWYRQLPEEGLKFMVYLQKENIIDESGMPKERFSAEFPKEGPSILRIQQVVRGDSAAYFCASSPPTGMNTEAFFGQGTRLTVV.

Written as DNA, the CDR3 is TGCGCCAGCAGCCCCGGGACAGGGAAGTATAGCAATCAGCCCCAGCATTTT. It specifies CASSPGTGKYSNQPQHF. This sequence joins TRBV5-1 and TRBJ1-5, with TRBD1 matching over 9 bases. The CDR3 has 17 amino acids. Germline V gives CDR1 SGHRS, CDR2 YFSETQ. The V gene end was trimmed by 4 bases and the J gene end by 0 bases; junction bases not matched to a gene: 8.

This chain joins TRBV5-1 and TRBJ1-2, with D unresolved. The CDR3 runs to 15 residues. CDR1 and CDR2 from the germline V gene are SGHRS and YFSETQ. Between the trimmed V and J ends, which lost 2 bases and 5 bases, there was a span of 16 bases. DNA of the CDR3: TGCGCCAGCAGCTTCGGCGGATCCGCTTTGTATGGCTACACCTTC. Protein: CASSFGGSALYGYTF.

The CDR3 region is CASTTGGARVYGYTF. CDR3 DNA: TGTGCCAGCACCACAGGGGGGGCGCGGGTCTATGGCTACACCTTC. This chain uses TRBV28 with TRBJ1-2, with 8 bases that match TRBD1. This CDR3 comprises 15 residues. Trimming at V came to 7 bases and at J to 4 bases, leaving 11 bases not matched to a gene. Looked up from germline, CDR1 is MDHEN and CDR2 is SYDVKM.

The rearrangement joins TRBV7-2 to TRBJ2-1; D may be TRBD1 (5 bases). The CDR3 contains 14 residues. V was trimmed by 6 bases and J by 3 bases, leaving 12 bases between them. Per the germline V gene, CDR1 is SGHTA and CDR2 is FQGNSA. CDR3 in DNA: TGTGCCAGCAGATTCAGGGCTAACTACAATGAGCAGTTCTTC. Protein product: CASRFRANYNEQFF.

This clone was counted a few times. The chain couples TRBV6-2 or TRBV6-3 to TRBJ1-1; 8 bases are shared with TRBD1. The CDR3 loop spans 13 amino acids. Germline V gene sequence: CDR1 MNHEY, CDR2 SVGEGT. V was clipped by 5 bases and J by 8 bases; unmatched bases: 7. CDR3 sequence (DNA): TGTGCCAGCAGTACCGACAGGGGCAAAGAAGCTTTCTTT. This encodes CASSTDRGKEAFF.

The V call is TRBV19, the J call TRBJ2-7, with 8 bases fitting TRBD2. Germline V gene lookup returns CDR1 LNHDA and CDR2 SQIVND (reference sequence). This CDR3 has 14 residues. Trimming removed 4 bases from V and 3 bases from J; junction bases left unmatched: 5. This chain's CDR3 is CASSRAGARYEQYF. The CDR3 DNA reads TGTGCCAGTAGTAGAGCGGGGGCGCGCTACGAGCAGTACTTC.

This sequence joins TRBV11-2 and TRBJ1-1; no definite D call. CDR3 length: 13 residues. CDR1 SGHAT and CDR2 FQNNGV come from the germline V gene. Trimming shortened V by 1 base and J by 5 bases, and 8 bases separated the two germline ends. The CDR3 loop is CASSLGIGTEAFF. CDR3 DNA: TGTGCCAGCAGCTTAGGTATCGGGACTGAAGCTTTCTTT.

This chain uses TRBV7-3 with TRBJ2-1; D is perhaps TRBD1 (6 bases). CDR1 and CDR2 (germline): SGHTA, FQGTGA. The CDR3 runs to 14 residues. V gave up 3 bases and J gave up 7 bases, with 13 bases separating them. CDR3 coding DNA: TGTGCCAGCAGCTTTGGCTGGGGGCGGAATGAGCAGTTCTTC. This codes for CASSFGWGRNEQFF.

The CDR3 sequence is CASSLHVNTEAFF. In DNA form, the CDR3 reads TGTGCCAGCAGTTTACATGTCAACACTGAAGCTTTCTTT. V gene TRBV28 combines with J gene TRBJ1-1; D gene uncertain. This CDR3 comprises 13 residues. V lost 2 bases and J lost 2, with 6 bases in between. Germline lookup yields CDR1 MDHEN and CDR2 SYDVKM.

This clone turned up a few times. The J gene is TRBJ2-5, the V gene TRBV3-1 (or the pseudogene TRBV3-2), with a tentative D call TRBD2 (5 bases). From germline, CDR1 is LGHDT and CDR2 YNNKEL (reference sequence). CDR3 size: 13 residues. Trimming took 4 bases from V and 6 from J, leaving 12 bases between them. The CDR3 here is CASSLVAGKTQYF. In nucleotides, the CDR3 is TGTGCCAGCAGCCTCGTCGCCGGGAAGACCCAGTACTTC.

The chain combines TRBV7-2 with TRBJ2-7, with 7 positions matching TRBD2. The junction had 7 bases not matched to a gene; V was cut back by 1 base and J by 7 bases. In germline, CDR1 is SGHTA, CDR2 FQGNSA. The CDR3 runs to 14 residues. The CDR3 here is CASSLVVQAGEQYF. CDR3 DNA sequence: TGTGCCAGCAGCTTAGTTGTGCAAGCGGGGGAGCAGTACTTC.

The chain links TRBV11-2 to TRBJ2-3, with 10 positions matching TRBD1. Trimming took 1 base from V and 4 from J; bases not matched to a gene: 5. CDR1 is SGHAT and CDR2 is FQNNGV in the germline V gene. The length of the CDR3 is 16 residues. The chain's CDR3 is CASSLVRGQGSDTQYF. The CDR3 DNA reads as TGTGCCAGCAGCTTAGTACGGGGACAGGGGTCAGATACGCAGTATTTT.

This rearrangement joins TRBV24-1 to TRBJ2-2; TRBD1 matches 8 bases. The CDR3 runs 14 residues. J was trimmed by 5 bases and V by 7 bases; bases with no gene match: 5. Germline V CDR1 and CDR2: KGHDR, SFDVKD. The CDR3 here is CATRGTGGTGELFF. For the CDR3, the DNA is TGTGCCACCAGGGGCACAGGGGGGACCGGGGAGCTGTTTTTT.

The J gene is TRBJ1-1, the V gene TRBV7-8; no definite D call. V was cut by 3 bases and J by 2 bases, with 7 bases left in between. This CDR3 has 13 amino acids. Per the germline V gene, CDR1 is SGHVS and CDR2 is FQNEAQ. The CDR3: CASSFSGNTEAFF. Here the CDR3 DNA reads TGTGCCAGCAGCTTTTCGGGAAACACTGAAGCTTTCTTT.

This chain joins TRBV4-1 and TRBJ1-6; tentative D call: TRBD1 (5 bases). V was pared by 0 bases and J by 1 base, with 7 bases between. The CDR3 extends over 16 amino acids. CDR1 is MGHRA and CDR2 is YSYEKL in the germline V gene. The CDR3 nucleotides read TGCGCCAGCAGCCAAGATAGGGGATCCTATAATTCACCCCTCCACTTT. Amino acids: CASSQDRGSYNSPLHF.

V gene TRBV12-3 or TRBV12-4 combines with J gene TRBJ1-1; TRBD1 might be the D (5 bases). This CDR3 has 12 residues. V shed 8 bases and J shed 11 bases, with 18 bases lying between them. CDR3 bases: TGTGCCAGCCGTCACCTACAGGTAGAGGCTTTCTTT. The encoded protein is CASRHLQVEAFF.

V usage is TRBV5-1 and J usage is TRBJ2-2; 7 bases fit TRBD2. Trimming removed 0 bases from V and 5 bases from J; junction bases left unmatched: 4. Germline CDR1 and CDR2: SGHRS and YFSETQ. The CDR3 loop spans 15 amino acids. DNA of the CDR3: TGCGCCAGCAGCTTGGGAGCGGGGATAACCGGGGAGCTGTTTTTT. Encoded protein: CASSLGAGITGELFF.

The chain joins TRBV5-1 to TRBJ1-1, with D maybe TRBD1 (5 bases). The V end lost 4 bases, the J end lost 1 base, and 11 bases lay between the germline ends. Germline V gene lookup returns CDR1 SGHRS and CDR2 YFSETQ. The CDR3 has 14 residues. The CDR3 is CASSRTFENTEAFF. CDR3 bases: TGCGCCAGCAGCCGGACATTCGAGAACACTGAAGCTTTCTTT.

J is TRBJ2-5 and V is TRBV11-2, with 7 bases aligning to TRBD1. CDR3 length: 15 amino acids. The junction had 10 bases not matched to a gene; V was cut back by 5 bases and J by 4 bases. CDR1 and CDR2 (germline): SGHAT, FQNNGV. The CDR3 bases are TGTGCCAGCAGCGACCAGACAGGGAAGGCAGAGACCCAGTACTTC. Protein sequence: CASSDQTGKAETQYF.

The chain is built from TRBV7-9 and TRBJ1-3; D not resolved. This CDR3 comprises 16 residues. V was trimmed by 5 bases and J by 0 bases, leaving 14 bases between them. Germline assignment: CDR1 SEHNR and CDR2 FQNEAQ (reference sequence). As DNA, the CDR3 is TGTGCCAGCAGCCCAACAGATCGCTTCTCTGGAAACACCATATATTTT. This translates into CASSPTDRFSGNTIYF.

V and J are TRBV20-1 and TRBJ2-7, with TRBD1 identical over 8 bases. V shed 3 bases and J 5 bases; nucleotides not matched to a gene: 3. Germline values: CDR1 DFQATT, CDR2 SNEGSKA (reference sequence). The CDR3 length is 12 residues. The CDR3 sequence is CSASYRGDEQYF. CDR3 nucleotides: TGCAGTGCTAGTTACAGGGGGGACGAGCAGTACTTC.

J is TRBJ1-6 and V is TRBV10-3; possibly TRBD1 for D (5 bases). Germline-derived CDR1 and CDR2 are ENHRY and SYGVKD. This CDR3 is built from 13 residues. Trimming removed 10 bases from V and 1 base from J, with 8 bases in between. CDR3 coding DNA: TGTGCCACCCGGGGGTCCTATAATTCACCCCTCCACTTT. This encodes CATRGSYNSPLHF.

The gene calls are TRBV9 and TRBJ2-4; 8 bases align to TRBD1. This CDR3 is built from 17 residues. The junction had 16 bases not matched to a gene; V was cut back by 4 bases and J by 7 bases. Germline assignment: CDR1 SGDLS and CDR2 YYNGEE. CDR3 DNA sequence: TGTGCCAGCAGCCCACCAAAGCGGCCAGGGGGCTTGAACATTCAGTACTTC. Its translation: CASSPPKRPGGLNIQYF.